This TCR beta chain stems from a study of tissue T cells after allogeneic stem cell transplantation. The sample's time point: mouse harvest day 14 after allogeneic transplant. Mouse grafts combined 10^7 T-cell-depleted bone marrow cells with 10^6 splenic CD5+ T cells. Tissues came from B6→BALB/c major-mismatch GVHD mice at day 7 or 14. Trimming shortened V by 3 bases and J by 3 bases, and 4 bases separated the two germline ends. The CDR3 is made up of 11 amino acids. CDR1 is FNHDT and CDR2 is SITEND in the germline V gene (reference sequence). Worth noting for this clone: Its antigen is unidentified. Gene names are the mouse ones. The CDR3 end is not reached by the read, which stops 1 residue before it; the germline J gene fills it in.

Study outcomes and limitations: Only a limited share of tissue TCRs appeared in blood or spleen.

Sequencing was performed with immunoSEQ multiplex PCR; in TCRdb, only in-frame clones are kept and a portion is missing. The sample lists about 4,500 clones, over 40% occurring once. This TCR was sampled from a female BALB/c mouse given C57BL/6 T cells with graft-versus-host disease after an allogeneic hematopoietic cell transplant. The genes are TRBV19 and TRBJ2-7; D call uncertain. The sequenced sample was gut tissue. Incomplete CDR3 DNA: TGTGCCAGCAGTACCAACTATGAACAGTAC. This gives the protein CASSTNYEQY. The full CDR3 protein reads CASSTNYEQYF.